This TCR beta chain was identified during a study of cytomegalovirus exposure and HLA in healthy donors. Germline-derived CDR1 and CDR2 are LNHDA and SQIVND (reference sequence). V lost 5 bases and J 5 bases, leaving 12 bases between the germline ends. The CDR3 has 14 amino acids. PCR was performed using 60 Vbeta and 13 Jbeta primers. Sequenced by immunoSEQ multiplex PCR; TCRdb stores in-frame clones only, minus some. The sample lists about 200,000 clones, approximately 80% occurring once. Source material: PBMCs. This chain joins TRBV19 and TRBJ2-2; tentative D call: TRBD2 (7 bases). The clonotype comes from a woman aged 30 to 39 in good health and CMV-seronegative. The CDR3 sequence is CASSLGGGTGELFF. CDR3 bases: TGTGCCAGTAGTCTAGGGGGGGGTACCGGGGAGCTGTTTTTT.